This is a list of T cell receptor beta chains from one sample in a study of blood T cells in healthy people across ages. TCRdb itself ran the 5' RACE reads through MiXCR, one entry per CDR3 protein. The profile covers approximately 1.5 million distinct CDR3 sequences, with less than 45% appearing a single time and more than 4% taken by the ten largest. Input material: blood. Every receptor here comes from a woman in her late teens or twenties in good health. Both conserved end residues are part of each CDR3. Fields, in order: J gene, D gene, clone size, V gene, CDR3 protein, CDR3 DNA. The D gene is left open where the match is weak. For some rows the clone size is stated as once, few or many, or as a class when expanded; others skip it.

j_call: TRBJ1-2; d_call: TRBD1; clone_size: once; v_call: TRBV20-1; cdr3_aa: CSALQGYGYTF; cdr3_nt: TGCAGTGCTTTACAGGGGTATGGCTACACCTTC
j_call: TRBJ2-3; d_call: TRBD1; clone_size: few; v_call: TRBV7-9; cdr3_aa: CASNPLTGGARTDTQYF; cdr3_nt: TGTGCCAGCAACCCCCTTACAGGGGGCGCCCGAACAGATACGCAGTATTTT
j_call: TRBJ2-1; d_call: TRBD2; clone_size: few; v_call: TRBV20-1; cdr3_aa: CSARDPLADNEQFF; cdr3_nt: TGCAGTGCTAGAGATCCCCTAGCGGACAATGAGCAGTTCTTC
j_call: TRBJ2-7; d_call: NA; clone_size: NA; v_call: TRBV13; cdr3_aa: CASSGESGRAYEQYF; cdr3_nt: TGTGCCAGCAGCGGCGAGTCTGGCAGGGCCTACGAGCAGTACTTC
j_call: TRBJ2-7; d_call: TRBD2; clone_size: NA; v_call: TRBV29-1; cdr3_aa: CSVEMTSGATYEQYF; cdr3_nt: TGCAGCGTGGAAATGACTAGCGGGGCGACCTACGAGCAGTACTTC
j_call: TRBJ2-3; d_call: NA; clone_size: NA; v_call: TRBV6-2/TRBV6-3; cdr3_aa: CASSYSGTAGADTQYF; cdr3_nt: TGTGCCAGCAGTTACTCTGGGACGGCGGGTGCGGATACGCAGTATTTT
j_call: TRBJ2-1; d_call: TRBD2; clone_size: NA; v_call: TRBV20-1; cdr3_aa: CSASGSSGLAGIYNEQFF; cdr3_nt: TGCAGTGCTAGCGGATCCAGCGGGCTAGCGGGTATCTACAATGAGCAGTTCTTC
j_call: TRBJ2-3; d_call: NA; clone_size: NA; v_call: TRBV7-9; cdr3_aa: CASTTVGAGTDTQYF; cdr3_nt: TGTGCCAGCACCACCGTGGGGGCTGGCACAGATACGCAGTATTTT
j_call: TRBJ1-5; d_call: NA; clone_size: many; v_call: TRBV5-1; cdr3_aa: CASSLAGSSNQPQHF; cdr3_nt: TGCGCCAGCAGCTTGGCTGGGTCCAGCAATCAGCCCCAGCATTTT
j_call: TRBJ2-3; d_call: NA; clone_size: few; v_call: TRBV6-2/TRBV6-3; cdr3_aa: CASSTRVARPTDTQYF; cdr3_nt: TGTGCCAGCAGCACACGGGTAGCCCGACCCACAGATACGCAGTATTTT
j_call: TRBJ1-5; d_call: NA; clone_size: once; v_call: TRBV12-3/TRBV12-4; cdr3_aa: CAGSLLYSNQPQHF; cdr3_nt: TGTGCCGGCAGTTTACTATATAGCAATCAGCCCCAGCATTTT
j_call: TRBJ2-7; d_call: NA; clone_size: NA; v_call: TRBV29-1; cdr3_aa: CSVSQGILEQYF; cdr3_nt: TGCAGCGTTTCCCAGGGGATTCTCGAGCAGTACTTC
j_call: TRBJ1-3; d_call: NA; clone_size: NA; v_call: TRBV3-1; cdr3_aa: CASSAVVTGNTIYF; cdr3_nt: TGTGCCAGCAGCGCGGTGGTTACTGGAAACACCATATATTTT
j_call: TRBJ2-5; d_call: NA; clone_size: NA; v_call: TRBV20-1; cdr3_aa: CSASVTGLPEWTQYF; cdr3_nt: TGCAGTGCTAGTGTGACAGGACTACCCGAATGGACCCAGTACTTC
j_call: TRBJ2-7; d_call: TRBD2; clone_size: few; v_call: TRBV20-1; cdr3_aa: CSALPGLAGDEQYF; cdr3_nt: TGCAGTGCTCTGCCGGGACTAGCGGGGGACGAGCAGTACTTC
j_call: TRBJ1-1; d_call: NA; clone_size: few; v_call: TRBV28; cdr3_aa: CASSRTPPDEAFF; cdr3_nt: TGTGCCAGCAGTCGTACCCCGCCAGATGAAGCTTTCTTT
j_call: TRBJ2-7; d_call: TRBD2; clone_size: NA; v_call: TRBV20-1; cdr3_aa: CSANEALAGDSYEQYF; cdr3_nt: TGCAGTGCTAACGAAGCTCTAGCGGGGGACTCCTACGAGCAGTACTTC
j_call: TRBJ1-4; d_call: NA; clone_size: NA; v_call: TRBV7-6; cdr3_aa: CASSLPGSRGAANEKLFF; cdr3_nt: TGTGCCAGCAGCTTACCCGGGAGCAGGGGAGCGGCTAATGAAAAACTGTTTTTT
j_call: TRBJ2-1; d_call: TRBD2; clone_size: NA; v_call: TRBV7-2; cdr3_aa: CASSLVQRAGGGEQFF; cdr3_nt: TGTGCCAGCAGCTTAGTGCAGCGAGCGGGAGGGGGTGAGCAGTTCTTC
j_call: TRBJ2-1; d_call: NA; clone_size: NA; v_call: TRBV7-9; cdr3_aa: CASSPRSRINEQFF; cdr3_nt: TGTGCCAGCAGCCCAAGGTCACGGATAAATGAGCAGTTCTTC